A single sample is the source of the 22 T cell receptor beta chains below, sequenced in a study of memory CD4+ T cells and cytomegalovirus serostatus. The sort gate was single viable CD3+CD4+CD8-CD45RO+ cells for memory CD4+ T cells. Measured with immunoSEQ multiplex PCR; TCRdb has only the in-frame clones, and not every one. The data show 25,000 to 35,000 clones, about three quarters seen once. The sequencing sample was made of memory CD4+ T cells from blood. Receptor source: an adult in good health and CMV-seronegative. Some clones in this sample may be carry-over from other donors' samples.

The V and J genes are TRBV27 and TRBJ1-1; D is perhaps TRBD1 (5 bases). This CDR3 spans 14 amino acids. Per germline, CDR1 MNHEY and CDR2 SMNVEV (reference sequence). V gave up 1 base and J gave up 4 bases, with 10 bases separating them. In DNA form, the CDR3 reads TGTGCCAGCAGTTTATTGGCGGGGCCCACTGAAGCTTTCTTT. Amino acids: CASSLLAGPTEAFF.

The rearrangement joins TRBV6-6 to TRBJ2-2; D remains unclear. CDR1 is MNHNY and CDR2 is SVGAGI in the germline V gene (reference sequence). Trimming stripped 8 bases from V and 6 bases from J, with 10 bases between. The length of the CDR3 is 12 residues. CDR3 DNA sequence: TGTGCCAGCGGTGACGGGTCCGGGGAGCTGTTTTTT. Amino acid sequence: CASGDGSGELFF.

This chain joins TRBV27 and TRBJ2-5; D perhaps matches TRBD1 (5 bases). Trimming cost V 4 bases and J 4 bases, with 13 bases left between them. CDR1 is MNHEY and CDR2 is SMNVEV in the germline V gene (reference sequence). The CDR3 length is 14 residues. In DNA form, the CDR3 reads TGTGCCAGCAGTTCCCTACAGGTATCAGAGACCCAGTACTTC. Translated, it gives CASSSLQVSETQYF.

The V and J genes are TRBV10-3 and TRBJ1-1, with TRBD1 identical over 11 bases. The length of the CDR3 is 13 residues. Trimming removed 6 bases from V and 10 bases from J; junction bases left unmatched: 7. Germline V gene data show CDR1 as ENHRY and CDR2 as SYGVKD. The CDR3 sequence is CAISRGQGARAFF. CDR3 in DNA: TGTGCCATCAGCCGCGGACAGGGGGCCAGAGCTTTCTTT.

The chain is built from TRBV7-2 and TRBJ1-5; perhaps TRBD1 as D (5 bases). The CDR3 runs 13 residues. V gave up 3 bases and J gave up 7 bases, with 10 bases separating them. Germline V gene sequence: CDR1 SGHTA, CDR2 FQGNSA. The chain's CDR3 is CASSFDRQQPQHF. DNA for the CDR3: TGTGCCAGCAGCTTCGATAGACAGCAGCCCCAGCATTTT.

The V and J genes are TRBV27 and TRBJ1-1; no definite D call. Trimming removed 2 bases at V and 0 bases at J, with 10 bases between. Germline CDR1 reads MNHEY; CDR2 reads SMNVEV (reference sequence). CDR3 length: 15 amino acids. CDR3 nucleotide sequence: TGTGCCAGCAGTTTAAAGGCAACAGTGAACACTGAAGCTTTCTTT. This sequence encodes CASSLKATVNTEAFF.

The chain is built from TRBV10-3 and TRBJ1-2, with a weak D call TRBD1 (6 bases). CDR1 is ENHRY, CDR2 SYGVKD, per germline. V dropped 10 bases and J dropped 4 bases, with 19 bases sitting between them. The length of the CDR3 is 14 residues. The CDR3 DNA reads TGTGCCACCAGAGACCGGACAGAAACCTATGGCTACACCTTC. It encodes CATRDRTETYGYTF.

The chain carries TRBV5-4 and TRBJ2-5, with TRBD2 identical over 7 bases. Germline V gene sequence: CDR1 SGHNT, CDR2 YYREEE (reference sequence). The trim removed 5 bases at V and 4 bases at J, leaving 8 bases unmatched. CDR3 size: 14 residues. The CDR3 DNA reads TGTGCCAGCAGTTCGGGCGGGGGAGGAGAGACCCAGTACTTC. It translates to CASSSGGGGETQYF.

This clone was seen only a few times. V gene TRBV4-1 combines with J gene TRBJ1-2; no definite D call. V lost 3 bases to trimming and J lost 2 bases, with 13 bases between them. Germline V lookup: CDR1 MGHRA, CDR2 YSYEKL. This CDR3 is built from 15 residues. CDR3 residues: CASSQRVEPNYGYTF. CDR3 coding DNA: TGCGCCAGCAGCCAGAGGGTAGAGCCCAACTATGGCTACACCTTC.

The chain employs TRBV30 and TRBJ1-3; unclear D gene. The CDR3 extends over 11 amino acids. From germline, CDR1 is GTSNPN and CDR2 SVGIG (reference sequence). Trimming stripped 4 bases from V and 4 bases from J, with 5 bases between. The CDR3 sequence: CAWNRGNTIYF. The CDR3 DNA reads TGTGCCTGGAACAGAGGAAACACCATATATTTT.

The chain carries TRBV5-1 and TRBJ2-3, with D tentatively TRBD2 (5 bases). CDR3 length: 16 residues. V was clipped by 6 bases and J by 6 bases, with 23 bases between them. Germline V CDR1 and CDR2: SGHRS, YFSETQ. CDR3 bases: TGCGCCAGCAACCTCCGGGGTCAACTGCACTGGGATACGCAGTATTTT. It yields the protein CASNLRGQLHWDTQYF.

The rearrangement uses TRBV6-4 and TRBJ2-2; 8 positions agree with TRBD2. CDR1 is MRHNA and CDR2 is SNTAGT in the germline V gene. This CDR3 region has 16 residues. After removal of 4 bases from V and 4 bases from J, the junction contained 8 bases not matched to a gene. CDR3 amino acids: CASSASGGGFTGELFF. The CDR3 DNA reads as TGTGCCAGCAGTGCCTCCGGGGGGGGCTTCACCGGGGAGCTGTTTTTT.

J is TRBJ2-7 and V is TRBV19, with 10 bases matching TRBD1. V shed 5 bases and J 3 bases; nucleotides not matched to a gene: 1. The germline gives CDR1 LNHDA, CDR2 SQIVND (reference sequence). The CDR3 is made up of 13 amino acids. CDR3 DNA sequence: TGTGCCAGTAGTGGGACAGGGGTCTACGAGCAGTACTTC. It yields the protein CASSGTGVYEQYF.

The V and J genes are TRBV5-1 and TRBJ1-3; no clear D. The CDR3 is 17 amino acids. Trimming shortened V by 2 bases and J by 0 bases, and 15 bases separated the two germline ends. The germline V gene encodes CDR1 SGHRS and CDR2 YFSETQ. CDR3 in amino acids: CASSLYGDLDSGNTIYF. For the CDR3, the DNA is TGCGCCAGCAGCTTATATGGTGATCTAGACTCTGGAAACACCATATATTTT.

The chain couples TRBV2 to TRBJ1-1; the D is unclear. From germline, CDR1 is SNHLY and CDR2 FYNNEI. The CDR3 consists of 13 residues. V was clipped by 4 bases and J by 2 bases, with 8 bases between them. In DNA form, the CDR3 reads TGTGCCAGCAGTGTACAAGAAAACACTGAAGCTTTCTTT. This codes for CASSVQENTEAFF. Full variable domain (outside the CDR3, taken from reference TRBV2 and TRBJ1-1): EPEVTQTPSHQVTQMGQEVILRCVPISNHLYFYWYRQILGQKVEFLVSFYNNEISEKSEIFDDQFSVERPDGSNFTLKIRSTKLEDSAMYFCASSVQENTEAFFGQGTRLTVV.

The V gene is TRBV19, the J gene TRBJ2-2; the D gene is possibly TRBD1 (5 bases). This CDR3 spans 11 amino acids. V was shortened by 8 bases and J by 6 bases, with 7 bases between the two germline ends. Germline lookup yields CDR1 LNHDA and CDR2 SQIVND (reference sequence). CDR3 protein: CASQQAGELFF. DNA of the CDR3: TGTGCCAGTCAACAGGCCGGGGAGCTGTTTTTT.

The chain uses TRBV7-9 and TRBJ2-2; D call uncertain. CDR1 and CDR2 from the germline V gene are SEHNR and FQNEAQ (reference sequence). The CDR3 loop spans 12 amino acids. V shed 4 bases and J shed 8 bases, with 8 bases lying between them. CDR3 DNA sequence: TGTGCCAGCAGCTCCCCCAGGGGGGAGCTGTTTTTT. The encoded protein is CASSSPRGELFF.

This clone has only a few counts. V gene TRBV9 combines with J gene TRBJ1-1, with D uncertain. V was trimmed by 4 bases and J by 4 bases, leaving 23 bases between them. CDR3 length: 17 amino acids. From germline, CDR1 is SGDLS and CDR2 YYNGEE. This chain's CDR3 is CASSLTQAEKGITEAFF. CDR3 nucleotide sequence: TGTGCCAGCAGCTTAACCCAGGCGGAGAAAGGGATCACTGAAGCTTTCTTT.

The CDR3 bases are TGTGCCAGCAGCTTAGGTCTGTCGAGGCGCCGGAACACCGGGGAGCTGTTTTTT. It encodes CASSLGLSRRRNTGELFF. The rearrangement uses TRBV7-2 and TRBJ2-2; D is undetermined. The CDR3 is 18 residues long. Germline CDR1 reads SGHTA; CDR2 reads FQGNSA. The V gene lost 1 base and the J gene lost 1 base, with 16 bases spanning the gap.

The chain is built from TRBV7-2 and TRBJ2-3, with D hard to call. The CDR3 consists of 13 residues. CDR1 and CDR2 from the germline V gene are SGHTA and FQGNSA. Trimming took 0 bases from V and 2 from J, leaving 3 bases between them. The CDR3 region is CASSLAVTDTQYF. As DNA, the CDR3 is TGTGCCAGCAGCTTAGCGGTCACAGATACGCAGTATTTT.

The sample holds one count of this clone. The chain is built from TRBV7-9 and TRBJ2-3; weak D call: TRBD1 (6 bases). V was trimmed by 2 bases and J by 2 bases, leaving 11 bases between them. CDR3 size: 15 residues. CDR1 and CDR2 (germline): SEHNR, FQNEAQ (reference sequence). CDR3 sequence reads: CASSLPGHTTDTQYF. The CDR3 bases are TGTGCCAGCAGCTTACCGGGACATACCACAGATACGCAGTATTTT.

This clone appeared once. CDR3 protein: CASSSRQGLSYEQYF. The CDR3 DNA is TGTGCCAGTAGTTCTAGACAGGGCCTTTCCTACGAGCAGTACTTC. The rearrangement links TRBV19 to TRBJ2-7, with TRBD1 identical over 7 bases. V shed 5 bases, J shed 1 base, and the junction held 8 bases outside the gene matches. Per the germline V gene, CDR1 is LNHDA and CDR2 is SQIVND (reference sequence). The CDR3 contains 15 residues. Full variable domain (rest looked up from reference TRBV19 and TRBJ2-7): DGGITQSPKYLFRKEGQNVTLSCEQNLNHDAMYWYRQDPGQGLRLIYYSQIVNDFQKGDIAEGYSVSREKKESFPLTVTSAQKNPTAFYLCASSSRQGLSYEQYFGPGTRLTVT.